This TCR beta chain emerged from a study of neurological immune-mediated disorders. Ten or more counts support this clonotype. TCRdb processed the 5' RACE reads anew with MiXCR; each CDR3 protein has one entry. This table has fewer than 75,000 distinct CDR3 sequences, around 3.1% appearing once. The sequenced material came from PBMCs. The TCR comes from a man aged 40-49 years with multiple sclerosis.

The CDR3 loop reads CATSARGLKDIQYF. CDR3 in DNA: TGTGCCACCAGCGCCAGGGGGCTTAAGGACATTCAGTACTTC. The chain combines TRBV15 with TRBJ2-4, with 8 bases identical to TRBD1. The germline V gene has CDR1 LNHNV and CDR2 YYDKDF (reference sequence). This CDR3 has 14 residues. The J segment lost 8 bases and the V segment lost 5 bases, leaving 8 bases of the junction unmatched.